The 9 T cell receptor beta chains reported below all come from one sample, sequenced in a study of blood T cell repertoires in COVID-19. Data came from immunoSEQ multiplex PCR; TCRdb stores just in-frame clones and leaves some out. The table lists roughly 80,000 clones, roughly 80% of them singletons. The sample taken for sequencing was peripheral blood. The receptor set was obtained from a woman aged 60-75 years with acute or convalescent COVID-19.

This clone was found a few times. The V call is TRBV19, the J call TRBJ1-5; D gene uncertain. V lost 0 bases, J lost 7 bases, and 10 bases lay in between. Germline assignment: CDR1 LNHDA and CDR2 SQIVND (reference sequence). This CDR3 comprises 14 residues. For the CDR3, the DNA is TGTGCCAGTAGTATAGACACTTCGGGACAGCCCCAGCATTTT. It yields the protein CASSIDTSGQPQHF.

The chain is built from TRBV6-5 and TRBJ1-4; 10 bases map to TRBD1. Germline V gene sequence: CDR1 MNHEY, CDR2 SVGAGI. After removal of 4 bases from V and 6 bases from J, the junction contained 5 bases not matched to a gene. The CDR3 spans 15 residues. The CDR3 nucleotides are TGTGCCAGCAGTTTAGGGACAGGGGTGGATGAAAAACTGTTTTTT. Translation: CASSLGTGVDEKLFF.

This clone was recorded only once. This chain connects TRBV6-5 to TRBJ2-3; the D gene is possibly TRBD1 (6 bases). CDR1 and CDR2 (germline): MNHEY, SVGAGI. The CDR3 runs 13 residues. The germline V and J ends were trimmed by 2 bases and 5 bases, with 8 bases remaining between them. Written as DNA, the CDR3 is TGTGCCAGCAGTTACGGCAGGGGAGATACGCAGTATTTT. It encodes CASSYGRGDTQYF.

The rearrangement links TRBV19 to TRBJ1-5; D perhaps matches TRBD1 (5 bases). Per the germline V gene, CDR1 is LNHDA and CDR2 is SQIVND (reference sequence). This CDR3 region has 14 residues. The V and J ends lost 9 bases and 2 bases respectively, with 14 bases between them. For the CDR3, the DNA is TGTGCCAGCGATCCGGGGGGAGGCAATCAGCCCCAGCATTTT. Translated: CASDPGGGNQPQHF.

J is TRBJ2-1 and V is TRBV5-6, with D maybe TRBD1 (6 bases). V dropped 0 bases and J dropped 2 bases, with 9 bases sitting between them. The CDR3 totals 15 residues. Looked up from germline, CDR1 is SGHDT and CDR2 is YYEEEE. The CDR3 here is CASSLAQGPYNEQFF. The CDR3 nucleotides are TGTGCCAGCAGCTTGGCGCAGGGGCCCTACAATGAGCAGTTCTTC.

J is TRBJ1-2 and V is TRBV7-9; no firm D call. This CDR3 region has 12 residues. V was cut by 7 bases and J by 4 bases, with 10 bases left in between. In germline, CDR1 is SEHNR, CDR2 FQNEAQ (reference sequence). The CDR3 DNA sequence: TGTGCCAGCATCTCCGTACTCTATGGCTACACCTTC. It translates to CASISVLYGYTF.

The chain recombines TRBV20-1 with TRBJ2-1; D not certain. CDR3 length: 11 amino acids. The V and J ends lost 2 bases and 7 bases respectively, with 6 bases between them. CDR1 and CDR2 (germline): DFQATT, SNEGSKA (reference sequence). CDR3 amino acids: CSARPANEQFF. DNA for the CDR3: TGCAGTGCTAGACCCGCGAATGAGCAGTTCTTC.

Only one count was recorded for this clone. The chain links TRBV9 to TRBJ2-6; TRBD2 is a possible D gene (7 bases). The CDR3 length is 17 residues. Trimming shortened V by 4 bases and J by 2 bases, and 16 bases separated the two germline ends. CDR1 SGDLS and CDR2 YYNGEE come from the germline V gene. CDR3 coding DNA: TGTGCCAGCAGCTTCCGAGGGGGGGCGGCTGGGGCCAACGTCCTGACTTTC. It translates to CASSFRGGAAGANVLTF.

The gene calls are TRBV6-5 and TRBJ1-6, with a weak D call TRBD1 (6 bases). From germline, CDR1 is MNHEY and CDR2 SVGAGI. The CDR3 is 14 amino acids. Trimming removed 7 bases at V and 10 bases at J, with 17 bases between. The CDR3 protein is CASTPTGGESPLHF. CDR3 DNA: TGTGCCAGCACCCCGACAGGAGGAGAGTCACCCCTCCACTTT.